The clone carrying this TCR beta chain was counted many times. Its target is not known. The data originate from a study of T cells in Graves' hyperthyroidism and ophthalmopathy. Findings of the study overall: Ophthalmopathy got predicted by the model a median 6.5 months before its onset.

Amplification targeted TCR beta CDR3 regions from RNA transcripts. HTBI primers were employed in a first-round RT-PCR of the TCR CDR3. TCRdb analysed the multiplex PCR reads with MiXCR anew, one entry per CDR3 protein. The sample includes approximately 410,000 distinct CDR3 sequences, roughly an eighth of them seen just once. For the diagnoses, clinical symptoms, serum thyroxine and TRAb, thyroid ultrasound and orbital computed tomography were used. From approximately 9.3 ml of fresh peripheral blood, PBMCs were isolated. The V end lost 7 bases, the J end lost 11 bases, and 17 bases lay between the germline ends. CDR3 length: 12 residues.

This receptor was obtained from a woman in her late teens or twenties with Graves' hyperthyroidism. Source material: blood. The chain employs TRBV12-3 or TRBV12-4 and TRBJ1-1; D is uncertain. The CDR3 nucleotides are TGTGCCAGCACCCTGGCCGGGAGGCATGCTTTCTTT. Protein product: CASTLAGRHAFF.